What follows are 13 T cell receptor beta chains derived from one specimen sequenced in a study of T cell responses to AZD1222 COVID-19 vaccine (dated by TCRdb to 2020 to 2023). The library was obtained by the immunoSEQ multiplex PCR assay. TCRdb's version of the immuneACCESS table is confined to in-frame rearrangements and falls short of the full clone set. An unresolved V gene accounts for under half of the shortfall where checked; the remainder is of unknown origin. This sample has around 120,000 clones in its table, and approximately 91% of those were observed once. The ten largest clonotypes hold 28% of the sample. The time point label, read with the paper, signifies: baseline before first vaccination. The specimen was peripheral blood, collected on day 0 of AZD1222 vaccination. Receptors originate from an adult in good health.

The chain's CDR3 is CASSPPDRGFLEAFF. In nucleotides, the CDR3 is TGTGCCAGCTCACCACCTGACAGGGGCTTTCTTGAAGCTTTCTTT. The rearrangement joins TRBV18 to TRBJ1-1; 8 bases fit TRBD1. The germline CDR1 and CDR2 sequences are KGHSH and LQKENI. Unmatched junction bases numbered 7, after V lost 0 bases and J lost 7 bases. The CDR3 runs to 15 residues.

V is TRBV2 and J is TRBJ2-6; D is uncertain. The germline V gene has CDR1 SNHLY and CDR2 FYNNEI. With 7 bases removed from V and 0 bases from J, the gap between germline ends came to 4 bases. The CDR3 runs 13 residues. The CDR3 bases are TGTGCCAGCACAGGCTCTGGGGCCAACGTCCTGACTTTC. This gives the protein CASTGSGANVLTF.

The rearrangement links TRBV2 to TRBJ1-5; 7 bases fit TRBD1. Germline CDR1 is SNHLY and CDR2 is FYNNEI. CDR3 length: 16 amino acids. Trimming took 7 bases from V and 3 from J; bases not matched to a gene: 12. The chain's CDR3 is CASIRERGQYNQPQHF. In nucleotides, the CDR3 is TGTGCCAGCATTCGGGAACGGGGACAGTACAATCAGCCCCAGCATTTT.

V is TRBV12-3 or TRBV12-4 and J is TRBJ1-3; no clear D. Trimming left V 6 bases short and J 0 bases short, with 3 bases between. The CDR3 sequence is 12 residues long. The DNA of the CDR3 is TGTGCCAGCAGAGGCTCTGGAAACACCATATATTTT. This codes for CASRGSGNTIYF.

The rearrangement uses TRBV7-9 and TRBJ2-1; the D is unclear. The germline V gene has CDR1 SEHNR and CDR2 FQNEAQ (reference sequence). V was shortened by 5 bases and J by 6 bases, with 17 bases between the two germline ends. This CDR3 is built from 15 residues. CDR3 residues: CASSRQSYIGNEQFF. The CDR3 coding sequence is TGTGCCAGCAGCCGCCAGAGCTATATCGGCAATGAGCAGTTCTTC.

This chain joins TRBV7-9 and TRBJ2-3, with a weak D call TRBD2 (6 bases). Germline CDR1 is SEHNR and CDR2 is FQNEAQ (reference sequence). The V end was cut by 5 bases, the J end by 5 bases, with 20 bases between. The CDR3 spans 16 residues. The CDR3 bases are TGTGCCAGCAGCCCCCTGGGGCGGGGTGTCGAAGATACGCAGTATTTT. Protein product: CASSPLGRGVEDTQYF.

The chain couples TRBV4-3 to TRBJ1-1; D unclear. The CDR3 contains 13 residues. CDR1 and CDR2 from the germline V gene are LGHNA and YSLEER. Trimming stripped 4 bases from V and 1 base from J, with 7 bases between. CDR3 sequence (DNA): TGCGCCAGCAGCCTGCGGTGGAACACTGAAGCTTTCTTT. It encodes CASSLRWNTEAFF.

The CDR3 spells CASASGTYYGYTF. The CDR3, as DNA: TGTGCCAGTGCCTCGGGGACCTATTATGGCTACACCTTC. The chain is built from TRBV27 and TRBJ1-2; weak D call: TRBD1 (5 bases). Looked up from germline, CDR1 is MNHEY and CDR2 is SMNVEV (reference sequence). CDR3 length equals 13 residues. The ends were cut back, 9 bases at V and 5 bases at J, with 16 bases in the middle.

CDR3 region: CASSQTQGEYNSPLHF. The CDR3 bases are TGTGCCAGCAGCCAGACACAGGGTGAATATAATTCACCCCTCCACTTT. The chain uses TRBV6-2 or TRBV6-3 and TRBJ1-6; the D gene is possibly TRBD1 (6 bases). CDR3 length: 16 amino acids. The V end was cut by 6 bases, the J end by 4 bases, with 16 bases between. Germline V gene sequence: CDR1 MNHEY, CDR2 SVGEGT.

The gene calls are TRBV5-5 and TRBJ2-7; possibly TRBD1 for D (6 bases). This CDR3 contains 17 residues. CDR1 is SGHKS, CDR2 YYEKEE, per germline (reference sequence). Trimming left V 7 bases short and J 2 bases short, with 25 bases between. The CDR3 DNA follows: TGTGCCAGCTCCTCCAGCCTCAGGGGCAGGGTTCCCTACGAGCAGTACTTC. Its translation is CASSSSLRGRVPYEQYF.

This chain connects TRBV12-5 to TRBJ1-4; TRBD1 agrees at 7 bases. J was trimmed by 4 bases and V by 3 bases; bases with no gene match: 17. Per the germline V gene, CDR1 is LGHNT and CDR2 is FRNRAP. This CDR3 comprises 19 residues. The CDR3 DNA follows: TGTGCTAGTGGTTTCAGATCAAACGTTTTGGCAGGGGGTAATGAAAAACTGTTTTTT. Translation gives CASGFRSNVLAGGNEKLFF.

CDR3 DNA: TGTGCCACCAGCAGGGGCCTGGGGGAAGGACGTAGCACTGAAGCTTTCTTT. Translated: CATSRGLGEGRSTEAFF. The chain links TRBV15 to TRBJ1-1; D is possibly TRBD1 (5 bases). Trimming took 3 bases from V and 4 from J, leaving 21 bases between them. The CDR3 runs 17 residues. The germline V gene has CDR1 LNHNV and CDR2 YYDKDF (reference sequence).

This sequence joins TRBV6-1 and TRBJ2-7; 9 bases match TRBD1. This CDR3 spans 16 amino acids. Trimming took 6 bases from V and 3 from J; bases not matched to a gene: 12. Germline assignment: CDR1 MNHNS and CDR2 SASEGT. CDR3 protein: CASRELPGQGRYEQYF. The CDR3 DNA follows: TGTGCCAGCAGGGAACTTCCGGGACAGGGCCGCTACGAGCAGTACTTC.